This TCR beta chain was documented in a study of Ad26.COV2.S vaccination and SARS-CoV-2 variants. As for the study in general: Ad26.COV2.S, an intramuscular injection, was given once or twice 56 days apart.

Note on this clone: Its antigen is not known.

TCRdb keeps only in-frame clones here, not all; method: immunoSEQ multiplex PCR. This sample has about 350,000 clones; 88% occur once, and the top ten carry around 5.8%. Notes on the study in general: Post-vaccination breadth of spike-specific CD8+ and CD4+ T cell responses was reportedly substantial. Responses of T cells in total may have been underestimated by the TCR breadth and depth analyses. The placebo group had lower spike-specific TCR breadth than the vaccine recipients did.

The treatment: roughly 19 received Ad26.COV2.S at low or high dose, single or two shots; 5 received placebo; per-sample allocation not given. Samples were taken on day 63 after the first vaccine or placebo injection. CDR3 length: 13 amino acids. V lost 6 bases and J 6 bases, leaving 11 bases between the germline ends. Source: peripheral blood, taken in a trial of Ad26.COV2.S vaccine versus placebo. The clonotype comes from a person aged 18-60 years who received the Ad26.COV2.S COVID-19 vaccine or a placebo. The rearrangement uses TRBV12-3 or TRBV12-4 and TRBJ2-2; D might be TRBD2 (5 bases). The CDR3 DNA is TGTGCCAGCAGCCCTACTAGGGCCGGGGAGCTGTTTTTT. This gives the protein CASSPTRAGELFF.